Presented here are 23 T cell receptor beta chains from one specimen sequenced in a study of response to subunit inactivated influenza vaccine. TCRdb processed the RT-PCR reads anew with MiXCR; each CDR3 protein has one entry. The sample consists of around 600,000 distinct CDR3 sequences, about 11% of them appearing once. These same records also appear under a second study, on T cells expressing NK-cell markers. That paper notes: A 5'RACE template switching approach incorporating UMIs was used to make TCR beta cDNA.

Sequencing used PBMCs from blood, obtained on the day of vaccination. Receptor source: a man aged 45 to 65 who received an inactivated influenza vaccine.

The CDR3 DNA sequence: TGCAGTGCTAGTCCCACGACTAGCGGGCGCACAGATACGCAGTATTTT. Translating it yields CSASPTTSGRTDTQYF. The chain combines TRBV20-1 with TRBJ2-3, with 10 bases matching TRBD2. The germline V gene has CDR1 DFQATT and CDR2 SNEGSKA (reference sequence). J gave up 1 base and V 3 bases, and 7 bases lay outside the gene matches. The CDR3 is 16 residues long.

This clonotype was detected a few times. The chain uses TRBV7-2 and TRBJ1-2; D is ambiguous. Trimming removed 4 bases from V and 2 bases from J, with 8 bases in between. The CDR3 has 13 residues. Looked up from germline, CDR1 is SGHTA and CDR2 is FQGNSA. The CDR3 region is CASSYLSNYGYTF. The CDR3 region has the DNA TGTGCCAGCAGCTACTTGTCCAACTATGGCTACACCTTC.

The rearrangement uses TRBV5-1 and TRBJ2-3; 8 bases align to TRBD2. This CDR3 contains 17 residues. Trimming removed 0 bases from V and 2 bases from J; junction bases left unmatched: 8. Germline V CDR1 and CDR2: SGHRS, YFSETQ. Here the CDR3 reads CASSLGVAGGYTDTQYF. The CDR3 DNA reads TGCGCCAGCAGCTTGGGTGTGGCGGGGGGCTACACAGATACGCAGTATTTT.

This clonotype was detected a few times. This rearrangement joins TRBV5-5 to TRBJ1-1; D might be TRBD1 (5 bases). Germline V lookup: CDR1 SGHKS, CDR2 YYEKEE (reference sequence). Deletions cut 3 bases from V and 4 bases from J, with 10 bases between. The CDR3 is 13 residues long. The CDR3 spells CASSSGPVTEAFF. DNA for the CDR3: TGTGCCAGCAGCTCGGGGCCGGTCACTGAAGCTTTCTTT. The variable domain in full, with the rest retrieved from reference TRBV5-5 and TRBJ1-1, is DAGVTQSPTHLIKTRGQQVTLRCSPISGHKSVSWYQQVLGQGPQFIFQYYEKEERGRGNFPDRFSARQFPNYSSELNVNALLLGDSALYLCASSSGPVTEAFFGQGTRLTVV.

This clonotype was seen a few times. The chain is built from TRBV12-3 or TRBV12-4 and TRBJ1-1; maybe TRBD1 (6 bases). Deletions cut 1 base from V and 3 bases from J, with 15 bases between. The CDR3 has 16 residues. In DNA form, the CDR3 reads TGTGCCAGCAGTTTAGAGCTACAGGGTCGAGACACTGAAGCTTTCTTT. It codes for CASSLELQGRDTEAFF.

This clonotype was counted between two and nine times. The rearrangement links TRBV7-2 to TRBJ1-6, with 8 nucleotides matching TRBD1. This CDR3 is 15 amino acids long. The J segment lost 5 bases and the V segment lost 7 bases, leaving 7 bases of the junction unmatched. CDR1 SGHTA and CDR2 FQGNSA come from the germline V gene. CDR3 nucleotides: TGTGCCAGCACCCTGGGACAGGCGAATAATTCACCCCTCCACTTT. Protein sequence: CASTLGQANNSPLHF.

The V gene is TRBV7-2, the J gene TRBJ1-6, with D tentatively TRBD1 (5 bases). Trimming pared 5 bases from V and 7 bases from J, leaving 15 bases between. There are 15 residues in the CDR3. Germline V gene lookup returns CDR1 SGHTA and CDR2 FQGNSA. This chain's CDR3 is CASSSEGIGNSPLHF. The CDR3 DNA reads TGTGCCAGCAGCAGCGAGGGGATAGGGAATTCACCCCTCCACTTT.

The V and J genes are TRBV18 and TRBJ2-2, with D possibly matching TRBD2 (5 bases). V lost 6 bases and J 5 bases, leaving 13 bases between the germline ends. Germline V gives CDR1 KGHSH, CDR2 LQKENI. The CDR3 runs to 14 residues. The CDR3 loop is CASSRRTDTGELFF. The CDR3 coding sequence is TGTGCCAGCTCCCGACGGACTGATACCGGGGAGCTGTTTTTT.

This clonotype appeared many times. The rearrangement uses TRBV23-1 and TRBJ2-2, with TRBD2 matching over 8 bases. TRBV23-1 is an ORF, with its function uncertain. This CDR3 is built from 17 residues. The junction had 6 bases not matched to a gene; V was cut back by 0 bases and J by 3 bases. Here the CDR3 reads CASSQSPGGDYTGELFF. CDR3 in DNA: TGCGCCAGCAGTCAATCCCCGGGGGGGGATTACACCGGGGAGCTGTTTTTT.

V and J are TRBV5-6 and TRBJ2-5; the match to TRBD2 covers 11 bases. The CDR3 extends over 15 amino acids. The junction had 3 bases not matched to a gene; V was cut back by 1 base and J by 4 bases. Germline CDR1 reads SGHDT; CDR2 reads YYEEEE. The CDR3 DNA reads TGTGCCAGCAGCTTGCTCCTAGCGGGAGGAGAGACCCAGTACTTC. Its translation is CASSLLLAGGETQYF.

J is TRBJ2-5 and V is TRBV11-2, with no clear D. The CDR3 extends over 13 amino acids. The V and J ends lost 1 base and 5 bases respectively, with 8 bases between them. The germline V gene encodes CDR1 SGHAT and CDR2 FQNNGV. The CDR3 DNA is TGTGCCAGCAGCTTAGGGGTGGAGGAGACCCAGTACTTC. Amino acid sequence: CASSLGVEETQYF.

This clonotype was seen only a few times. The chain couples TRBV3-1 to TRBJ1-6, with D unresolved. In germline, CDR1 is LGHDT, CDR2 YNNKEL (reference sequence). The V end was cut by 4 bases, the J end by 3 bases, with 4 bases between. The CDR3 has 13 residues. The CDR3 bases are TGTGCCAGCAGCCGGGACTATAATTCACCCCTCCACTTT. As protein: CASSRDYNSPLHF. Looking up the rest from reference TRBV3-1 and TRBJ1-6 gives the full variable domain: DTAVSQTPKYLVTQMGNDKSIKCEQNLGHDTMYWYKQDSKKFLKIMFSYNNKELIINETVPNRFSPKSPDKAHLNLHINSLELGDSAVYFCASSRDYNSPLHFGNGTRLTVT.

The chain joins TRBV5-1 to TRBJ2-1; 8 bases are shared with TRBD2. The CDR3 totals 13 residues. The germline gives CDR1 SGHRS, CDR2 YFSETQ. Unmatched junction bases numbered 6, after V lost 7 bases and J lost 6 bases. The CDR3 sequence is CASERGGLNEQFF. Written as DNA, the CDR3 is TGCGCCAGCGAACGGGGGGGCCTCAATGAGCAGTTCTTC.

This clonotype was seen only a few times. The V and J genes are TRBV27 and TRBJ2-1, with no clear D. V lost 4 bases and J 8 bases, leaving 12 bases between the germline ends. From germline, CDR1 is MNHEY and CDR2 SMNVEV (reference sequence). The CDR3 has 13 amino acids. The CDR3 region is CASSWRYAHEQFF. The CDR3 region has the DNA TGTGCCAGCAGTTGGCGGTATGCCCATGAGCAGTTCTTC.

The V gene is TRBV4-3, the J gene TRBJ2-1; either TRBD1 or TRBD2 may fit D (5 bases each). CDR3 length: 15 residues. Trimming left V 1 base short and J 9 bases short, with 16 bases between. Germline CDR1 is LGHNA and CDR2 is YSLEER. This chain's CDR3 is CASSQVWGSRGEQFF. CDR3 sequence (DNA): TGCGCCAGCAGCCAAGTGTGGGGGTCTAGGGGTGAGCAGTTCTTC.

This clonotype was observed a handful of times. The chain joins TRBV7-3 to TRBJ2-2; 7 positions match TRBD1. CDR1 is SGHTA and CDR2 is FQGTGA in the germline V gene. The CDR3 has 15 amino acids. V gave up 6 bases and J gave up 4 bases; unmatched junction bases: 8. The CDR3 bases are TGTGCCAGCAGGCTAACACAGGGGACCACCGGGGAGCTGTTTTTT. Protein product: CASRLTQGTTGELFF.

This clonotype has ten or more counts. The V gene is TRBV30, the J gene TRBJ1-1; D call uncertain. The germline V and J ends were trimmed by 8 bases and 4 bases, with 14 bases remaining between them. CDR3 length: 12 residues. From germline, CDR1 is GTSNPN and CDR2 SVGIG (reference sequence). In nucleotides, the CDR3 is TGTGCCCACGCGGGATCGGGCACTGAAGCTTTCTTT. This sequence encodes CAHAGSGTEAFF.

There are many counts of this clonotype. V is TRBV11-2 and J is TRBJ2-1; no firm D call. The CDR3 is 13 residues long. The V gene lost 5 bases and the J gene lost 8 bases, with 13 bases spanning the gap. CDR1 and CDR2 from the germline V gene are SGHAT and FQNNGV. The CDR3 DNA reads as TGTGCCAGCAGCCGCCGGTTTTTCGATGAGCAGTTCTTC. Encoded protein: CASSRRFFDEQFF.

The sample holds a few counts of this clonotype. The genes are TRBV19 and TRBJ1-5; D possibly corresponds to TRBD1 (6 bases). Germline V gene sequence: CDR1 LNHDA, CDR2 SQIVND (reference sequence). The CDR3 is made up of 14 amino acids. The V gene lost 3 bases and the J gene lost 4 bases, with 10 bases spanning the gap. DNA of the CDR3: TGTGCCAGTAGTATTGTTCAGGGGAATCAGCCCCAGCATTTT. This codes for CASSIVQGNQPQHF.

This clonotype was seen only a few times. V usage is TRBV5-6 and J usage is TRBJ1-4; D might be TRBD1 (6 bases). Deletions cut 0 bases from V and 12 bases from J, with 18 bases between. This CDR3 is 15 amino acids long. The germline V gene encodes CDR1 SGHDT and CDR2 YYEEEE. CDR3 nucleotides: TGTGCCAGCAGCTTGGCTCCGGGGGGGGCCGGAGAACTGTTTTTT. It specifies CASSLAPGGAGELFF.

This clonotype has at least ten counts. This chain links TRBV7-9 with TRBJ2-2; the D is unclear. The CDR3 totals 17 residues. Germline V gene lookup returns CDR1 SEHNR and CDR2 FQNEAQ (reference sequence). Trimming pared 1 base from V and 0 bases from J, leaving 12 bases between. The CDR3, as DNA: TGTGCCAGCAGCTTAGTCGTACAGTCGGCGAACACCGGGGAGCTGTTTTTT. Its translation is CASSLVVQSANTGELFF.

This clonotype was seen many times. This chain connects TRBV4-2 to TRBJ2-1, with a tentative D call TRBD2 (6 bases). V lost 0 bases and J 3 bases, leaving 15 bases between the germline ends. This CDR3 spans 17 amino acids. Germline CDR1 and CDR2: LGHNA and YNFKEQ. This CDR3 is CASSQDRFKDYYNEQFF. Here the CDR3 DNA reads TGTGCCAGCAGCCAAGATCGGTTTAAGGACTACTACAATGAGCAGTTCTTC.

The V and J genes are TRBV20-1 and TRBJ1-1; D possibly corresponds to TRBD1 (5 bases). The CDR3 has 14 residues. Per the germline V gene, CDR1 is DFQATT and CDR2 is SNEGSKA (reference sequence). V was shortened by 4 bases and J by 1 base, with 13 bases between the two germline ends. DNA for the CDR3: TGCAGTGCTAAAGGCGGGGGTCCGAACACTGAAGCTTTCTTT. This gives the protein CSAKGGGPNTEAFF.